This TCR beta chain was recovered during a study of T cells in women clearing cervical HPV infection. Genomic DNA, averaging around 1,200 ng per sample, yielded TCR beta CDR3 via immunoSEQ. Data came from immunoSEQ multiplex PCR; TCRdb stores just in-frame clones and leaves some out. The table lists 20,000 to 25,000 clones. The sample comprised blood buffy coat. This receptor was identified in a woman between 18 and 75 years old with a cervical HPV16 infection that either progressed to CIN3+ or cleared (not recorded which).

The sequenced CDR3 bases are TGTGCCAGCAGCACCGACAGGGGCTATGGC. The encoded protein is CASSTDRGYG. The whole CDR3 protein is CASSTDRGYGYTF. The V and J genes are TRBV5-6 and TRBJ1-2, with 8 bases lining up with TRBD1. The read stops 3 residues short of the end of the CDR3; the missing end is completed from the germline J gene. Per germline, CDR1 SGHDT and CDR2 YYEEEE. CDR3 length: 13 residues. The ends lost 4 bases at V and 4 bases at J; junction bases unmatched: 3. The full variable domain, with the rest looked up from reference TRBV5-6 and TRBJ1-2, is DAGVTQSPTHLIKTRGQQVTLRCSPKSGHDTVSWYQQALGQGPQFIFQYYEEEERQRGNFPDRFSGHQFPNYSSELNVNALLLGDSALYLCASSTDRGYGYTFGSGTRLTVV.